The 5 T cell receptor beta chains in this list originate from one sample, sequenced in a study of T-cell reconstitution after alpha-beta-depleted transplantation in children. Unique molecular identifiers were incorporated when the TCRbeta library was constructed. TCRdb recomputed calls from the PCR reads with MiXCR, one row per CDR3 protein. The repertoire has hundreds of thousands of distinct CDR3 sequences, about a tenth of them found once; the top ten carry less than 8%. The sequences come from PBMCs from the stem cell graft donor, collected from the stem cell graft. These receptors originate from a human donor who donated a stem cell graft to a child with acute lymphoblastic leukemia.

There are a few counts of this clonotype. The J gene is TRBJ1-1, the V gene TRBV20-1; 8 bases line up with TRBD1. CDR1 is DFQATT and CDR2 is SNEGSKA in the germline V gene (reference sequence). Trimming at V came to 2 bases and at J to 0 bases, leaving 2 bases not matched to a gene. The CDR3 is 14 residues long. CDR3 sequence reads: CSARSGGLNTEAFF. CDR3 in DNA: TGCAGTGCTAGATCAGGGGGCTTGAACACTGAAGCTTTCTTT.

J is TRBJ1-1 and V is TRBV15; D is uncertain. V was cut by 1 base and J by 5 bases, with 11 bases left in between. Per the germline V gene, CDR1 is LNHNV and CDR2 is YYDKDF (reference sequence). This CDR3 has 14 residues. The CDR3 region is CATSRGLVGTEAFF. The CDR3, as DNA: TGTGCCACCAGCAGAGGTTTGGTGGGGACTGAAGCTTTCTTT. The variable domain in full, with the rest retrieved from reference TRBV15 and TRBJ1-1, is DAMVIQNPRYQVTQFGKPVTLSCSQTLNHNVMYWYQQKSSQAPKLLFHYYDKDFNNEADTPDNFQSRRPNTSFCFLDIRSPGLGDTAMYLCATSRGLVGTEAFFGQGTRLTVV.

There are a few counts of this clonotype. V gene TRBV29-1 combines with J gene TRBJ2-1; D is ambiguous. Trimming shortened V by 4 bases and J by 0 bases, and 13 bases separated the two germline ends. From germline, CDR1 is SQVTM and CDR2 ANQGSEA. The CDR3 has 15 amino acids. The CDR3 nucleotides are TGCAGCGTTGGTCCAGGAAGGAGCTCCTACAATGAGCAGTTCTTC. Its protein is CSVGPGRSSYNEQFF.

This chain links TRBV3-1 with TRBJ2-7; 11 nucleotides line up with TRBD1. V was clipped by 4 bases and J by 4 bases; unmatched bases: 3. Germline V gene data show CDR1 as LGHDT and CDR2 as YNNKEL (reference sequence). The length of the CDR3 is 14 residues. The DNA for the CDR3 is TGTGCCAGCAGCCTTGGGACAGGGGGGTACGAGCAGTACTTC. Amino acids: CASSLGTGGYEQYF.

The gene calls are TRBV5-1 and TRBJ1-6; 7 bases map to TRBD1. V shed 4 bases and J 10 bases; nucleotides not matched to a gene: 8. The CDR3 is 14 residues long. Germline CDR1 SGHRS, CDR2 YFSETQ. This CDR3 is CASSGGQVESPLHF. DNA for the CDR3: TGCGCCAGCAGCGGAGGACAGGTGGAATCACCCCTCCACTTT.